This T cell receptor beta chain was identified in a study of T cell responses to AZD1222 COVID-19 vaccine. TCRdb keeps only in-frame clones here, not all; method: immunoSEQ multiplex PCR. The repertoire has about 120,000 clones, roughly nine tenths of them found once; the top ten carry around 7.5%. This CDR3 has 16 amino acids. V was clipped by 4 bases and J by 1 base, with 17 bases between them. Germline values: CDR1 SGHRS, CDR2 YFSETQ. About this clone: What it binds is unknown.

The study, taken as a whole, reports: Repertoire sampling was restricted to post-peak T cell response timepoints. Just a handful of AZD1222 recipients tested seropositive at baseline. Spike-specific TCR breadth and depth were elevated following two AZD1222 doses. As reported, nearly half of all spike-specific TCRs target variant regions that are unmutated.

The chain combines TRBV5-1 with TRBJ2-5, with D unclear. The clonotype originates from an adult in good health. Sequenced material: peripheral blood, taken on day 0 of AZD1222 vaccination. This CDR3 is CASSAPTGSVQETQYF. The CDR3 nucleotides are TGCGCCAGCAGCGCGCCGACGGGCTCAGTCCAAGAGACCCAGTACTTC.